One T cell receptor (beta chain) is described in this entry. Its target is not known. Germline CDR1 and CDR2: SGHDT and YYEEEE. CDR3 length equals 15 residues. The sample belongs to a study of monozygotic twins with inflammatory bowel disease. The study's findings and limits: Clonotypes shared with others were fewer in IBD patients than in healthy twins, especially with disease activity. Compared with healthy co-twins, IBD patients showed reduced TCRbeta repertoire diversity by inverse Simpson.

TCRdb reprocessed the 5' RACE reads, with one entry per CDR3 protein and no DNA. The sample features about 300,000 distinct CDR3 sequences, with roughly 5.3% in its top ten. Sample: blood. This sequence was found in a human donor with ulcerative colitis or Crohn's disease, or a healthy co-twin of an affected twin (not recorded which). The rearrangement links TRBV5-6 to TRBJ2-1; checking the TCRdb D call of TRBD1 is not possible without DNA. CDR3 residues: CASSWRGHRINEQFF. The complete variable domain, with remaining parts taken from reference TRBV5-6 and TRBJ2-1, reads DAGVTQSPTHLIKTRGQQVTLRCSPKSGHDTVSWYQQALGQGPQFIFQYYEEEERQRGNFPDRFSGHQFPNYSSELNVNALLLGDSALYLCASSWRGHRINEQFFGPGTRLTVL.